Below, 7 T cell receptor beta chains from the same sample are listed, as sequenced in a study of shared T cell receptors in the human thymus. Clones were sequenced by immunoSEQ multiplex PCR, and TCRdb holds only the in-frame ones, with some missing. The data contain hundreds of thousands of clones, 88% of them seen just once; the ten biggest clones take up roughly 0.0097%. This sample was shared with a second study, whose subject was human thymus T cells.

The specimen sequenced was thymocytes. These receptors originate from a boy under two years old with a congenital heart defect.

This clone came up once. V gene TRBV13 combines with J gene TRBJ1-1; D is undetermined. Germline-derived CDR1 and CDR2 are PRHDT and FYEKMQ (reference sequence). CDR3 length equals 17 residues. V shed 1 base and J shed 0 bases, with 15 bases lying between them. The CDR3 region has the DNA TGTGCCAGCAGCTTAGCAGCGGGCCGCCGAATGAACACTGAAGCTTTCTTT. Translating gives CASSLAAGRRMNTEAFF.

The chain combines TRBV30 with TRBJ2-6, with D perhaps matching TRBD1 (6 bases). Germline lookup yields CDR1 GTSNPN and CDR2 SVGIG (reference sequence). Trimming took 2 bases from V and 4 from J, leaving 12 bases between them. This CDR3 is built from 15 residues. The DNA for the CDR3 is TGTGCCTGGAGTCATTACAGGGAGGGGGCCAACGTCCTGACTTTC. Amino acid sequence: CAWSHYREGANVLTF.

The chain has TRBV5-1 and TRBJ2-7, with 11 positions matching TRBD1. Germline CDR1 reads SGHRS; CDR2 reads YFSETQ. V was pared by 0 bases and J by 2 bases, with 10 bases of the junction left unmatched. CDR3 length: 18 residues. The CDR3 region has the DNA TGCGCCAGCAGCTTGGCCGGGGGACAGGGGGATGGGACCTACGAGCAGTACTTC. This sequence encodes CASSLAGGQGDGTYEQYF. Complete variable domain (other parts from reference TRBV5-1 and TRBJ2-7): KAGVTQTPRYLIKTRGQQVTLSCSPISGHRSVSWYQQTPGQGLQFLFEYFSETQRNKGNFPGRFSGRQFSNSRSEMNVSTLELGDSALYLCASSLAGGQGDGTYEQYFGPGTRLTVT.

The rearrangement uses TRBV5-8 and TRBJ2-3; tentative D call: TRBD1 (6 bases). Germline CDR1 reads SGHTS; CDR2 reads YDEGEE. V lost 5 bases to trimming and J lost 2 bases, with 15 bases between them. The CDR3 extends over 15 amino acids. DNA for the CDR3: TGTGCCAGCAGATCCCGGGACAAGGACACAGATACGCAGTATTTT. This encodes CASRSRDKDTDTQYF.

The chain recombines TRBV27 with TRBJ2-6; 7 bases match TRBD2. The CDR3 has 16 amino acids. V trimming: 8 bases; J trimming: 0 bases; junction bases outside the gene matches: 7. The germline gives CDR1 MNHEY, CDR2 SMNVEV (reference sequence). The DNA for the CDR3 is TGTGCCAGCGGGAGGGACGTACACTCTGGGGCCAACGTCCTGACTTTC. The encoded protein is CASGRDVHSGANVLTF.

V is TRBV19 and J is TRBJ1-1, with a weak D call TRBD1 (5 bases). Germline V gene sequence: CDR1 LNHDA, CDR2 SQIVND (reference sequence). Trimming took 1 base from V and 1 from J, leaving 10 bases between them. This CDR3 spans 15 amino acids. The CDR3 nucleotides are TGTGCCAGTAGTATAGGCCCTCAGGGGAACACTGAAGCTTTCTTT. This translates into CASSIGPQGNTEAFF.

CDR3 sequence (DNA): TGTGCCAGCACCCAGGGGGCGAGGTCTAGGACTGAAGCTTTCTTT. Its protein product is CASTQGARSRTEAFF. The J gene is TRBJ1-1, the V gene TRBV5-4, with 8 bases lining up with TRBD1. The CDR3 has 15 residues. J gave up 5 bases and V 6 bases, and 12 bases lay outside the gene matches. CDR1 SGHNT and CDR2 YYREEE come from the germline V gene (reference sequence). The variable domain in full, with the rest retrieved from reference TRBV5-4 and TRBJ1-1, is ETGVTQSPTHLIKTRGQQVTLRCSSQSGHNTVSWYQQALGQGPQFIFQYYREEENGRGNFPPRFSGLQFPNYSSELNVNALELDDSALYLCASTQGARSRTEAFFGQGTRLTVV.